Shown below are 5 T cell receptor beta chains from a single sample sequenced in a study of molecular identifiers for immune sequencing clone quantification (dated by TCRdb to 2017 to 2018). Receptors were amplified or captured by PCR. TCRdb names Illumina HiSeq 4000 as the instrument used. In-frame beta chains were kept once TCRdb had trimmed the public reads at Q25 with fastp and called clones with MiXCR. All rows with the same CDR3 protein become a single entry with the most common DNA and genes. Recorded for this sample are some 650,000 distinct CDR3 sequences; about 20% of them occurred a single time. Approximately 0.9% of the sample goes to the ten largest clones. The source material was naive CD8+ T cells from blood, with Jurkat cell RNA spiked in. The cell subset or site label for this specimen denotes: FACS-sorted CD8+CD4-CCR7+CD45RA+ naive T cells. These receptors all stem from a human donor in good health. Some libraries in this study had Jurkat cell RNA spiked in.

The J gene is TRBJ2-1, the V gene TRBV7-9; D is ambiguous. The CDR3 has 9 residues. Germline V gene lookup returns CDR1 SEHNR and CDR2 FQNEAQ (reference sequence). V lost 5 bases, J lost 10 bases, and 3 bases lay in between. Written as DNA, the CDR3 is TGTGCCAGCAGCCCCGAGCAGTTCTTC. It codes for CASSPEQFF.

Turning to this clonotype: An end of the junction does not agree with germline; a read error may underlie this. CDR3 region: CAGSEVSGRVQYF. The CDR3 DNA is TGTGCCGGCAGCGAGGTCAGCGGGAGGGTTCAGTATTTT. This chain joins TRBV13 and TRBJ2-3, with 10 bases identical to TRBD2. The CDR3 contains 13 residues. Germline values: CDR1 PRHDT, CDR2 FYEKMQ (reference sequence).

This clonotype was recorded a few times. The V gene is TRBV19, the J gene TRBJ2-5; 7 nucleotides line up with TRBD1. CDR3 length: 16 amino acids. The germline gives CDR1 LNHDA, CDR2 SQIVND (reference sequence). The junction had 9 bases not matched to a gene; V was cut back by 4 bases and J by 1 base. The CDR3 bases are TGTGCCAGTAGTACATTCCGGGACAGAGTCCAAGAGACCCAGTACTTC. This translates into CASSTFRDRVQETQYF.

On this clonotype itself: This clone may be a read error of a much larger clone one base away. This rearrangement joins TRBV30 to TRBJ1-2; D remains unclear. The CDR3 consists of 13 residues. Germline CDR1 GTSNPN, CDR2 SVGIG (reference sequence). CDR3 coding DNA: TGTGCCTGGAGTCCTGAGGAAAACTATGACTACACCTTC. This sequence encodes CAWSPEENYDYTF.

This clonotype was counted between two and nine times. The chain carries TRBV5-6 and TRBJ2-3, with D perhaps TRBD1 (6 bases). V lost 5 bases, J lost 2 bases, and 9 bases lay in between. The germline gives CDR1 SGHDT, CDR2 YYEEEE. There are 13 residues in the CDR3. CDR3 residues: CASSTGSTDTQYF. CDR3 nucleotide sequence: TGTGCCAGCAGTACAGGGTCCACAGATACGCAGTATTTT.